Below, 16 T cell receptor beta chains from the same sample are listed, as sequenced in a study of radiotherapy plus CTLA-4 blockade in lung cancer. Some clones are missing from TCRdb's copy, which holds only in-frame ones; the method was immunoSEQ multiplex PCR. The repertoire holds about 83,000 clones, with roughly 79% as singletons. Material: peripheral blood, obtained from a patient treated with radiotherapy plus ipilimumab. The source is a human donor with non-small cell lung cancer who had a partial response to radiotherapy plus ipilimumab. Some clones in this sample may be carry-over from other donors' samples.

The CDR3 spells CASSARVPGANVLTF. The CDR3 region has the DNA TGTGCCAGCAGCGCCAGGGTACCTGGGGCCAACGTCCTGACTTTC. The V and J genes are TRBV7-2 and TRBJ2-6; D possibly corresponds to TRBD1 (5 bases). The CDR3 length is 15 residues. The ends were cut back, 5 bases at V and 2 bases at J, with 10 bases in the middle. Germline assignment: CDR1 SGHTA and CDR2 FQGNSA.

The CDR3, as DNA: TGTGCCAGCAGCCCAAGCCACGGGGGGGGCTCCTACGAGCAGTACTTC. Residues: CASSPSHGGGSYEQYF. The chain uses TRBV7-2 and TRBJ2-7, with 8 bases lining up with TRBD2. V shed 5 bases, J shed 0 bases, and the junction held 9 bases outside the gene matches. CDR1 is SGHTA and CDR2 is FQGNSA in the germline V gene. The CDR3 covers 16 residues.

The chain joins TRBV7-9 to TRBJ1-6; D gene uncertain. This CDR3 region has 17 residues. Germline V gives CDR1 SEHNR, CDR2 FQNEAQ (reference sequence). Trimming took off 0 bases at V and 6 bases at J, with 15 bases between the two ends. CDR3 DNA: TGTGCCAGCAGCTTAGCCCCGACGGGGTCGGGTAATTCACCCCTCCACTTT. Translation: CASSLAPTGSGNSPLHF.

This clone was observed at least ten times. V gene TRBV7-9 combines with J gene TRBJ2-1; 13 nucleotides line up with TRBD2. Germline-derived CDR1 and CDR2 are SEHNR and FQNEAQ (reference sequence). The CDR3 has 14 residues. J gave up 15 bases and V 5 bases, and 10 bases lay outside the gene matches. CDR3 amino acids: CASSLGTSGTHRFF. CDR3 DNA: TGTGCCAGCAGCCTAGGGACTAGCGGGACCCACCGGTTCTTC.

This sequence joins TRBV6-1 and TRBJ2-1; the match to TRBD2 covers 7 bases. With 6 bases clipped from V and 4 bases from J, the junction kept 3 bases outside the gene matches. Germline CDR1 and CDR2: MNHNS and SASEGT. The CDR3 has 13 residues. CDR3 bases: TGTGCCAGCAGAGCGGGACGGTACAATGAGCAGTTCTTC. Translation gives CASRAGRYNEQFF.

The chain carries TRBV7-2 and TRBJ2-1, with 8 bases matching TRBD2. CDR3 length: 16 amino acids. The junction had 5 bases not matched to a gene; V was cut back by 4 bases and J by 0 bases. Germline-derived CDR1 and CDR2 are SGHTA and FQGNSA. The CDR3 DNA reads TGTGCCAGCAGCTCTCGCCGGGAGGGCTCCTACAATGAGCAGTTCTTC. Translation: CASSSRREGSYNEQFF.

The genes are TRBV2 and TRBJ2-3, with unresolved D. V dropped 3 bases and J dropped 6 bases, with 10 bases sitting between them. Looked up from germline, CDR1 is SNHLY and CDR2 is FYNNEI. CDR3 length equals 13 residues. The CDR3 region has the DNA TGTGCCAGCAGTGAGGTAGAGATGGATACGCAGTATTTT. It codes for CASSEVEMDTQYF.

The V and J genes are TRBV30 and TRBJ2-7; 10 bases fit TRBD1. CDR1 is GTSNPN and CDR2 is SVGIG in the germline V gene (reference sequence). Germline trimming cut 0 bases from V and 4 bases from J; bases unmatched to any gene: 6. CDR3 size: 15 residues. CDR3 sequence reads: CAWSVGTGVVYEQYF. The DNA for the CDR3 is TGTGCCTGGAGTGTTGGGACAGGGGTTGTGTACGAGCAGTACTTC.

This chain connects TRBV5-1 to TRBJ2-5; 8 bases are shared with TRBD2. CDR3 size: 14 residues. V dropped 0 bases and J dropped 5; count of bases not matched to a gene: 3. Germline CDR1 SGHRS, CDR2 YFSETQ. DNA for the CDR3: TGCGCCAGCAGCTTGGCTCCGGGAGGGGAGACCCAGTACTTC. Its protein is CASSLAPGGETQYF.

This chain connects TRBV28 to TRBJ2-7; TRBD2 is a possible D gene (6 bases). The CDR3 has 15 amino acids. Trimming pared 3 bases from V and 9 bases from J, leaving 21 bases between. Germline V gives CDR1 MDHEN, CDR2 SYDVKM. CDR3: CASSLPGGTRGVQYF. In DNA, the CDR3 is TGTGCCAGCAGTTTGCCTGGCGGGACCCGCGGGGTGCAGTACTTC.

This chain uses TRBV6-1 with TRBJ2-7; D is uncertain. The V and J ends lost 8 bases and 2 bases respectively, with 19 bases between them. Germline values: CDR1 MNHNS, CDR2 SASEGT. This CDR3 spans 15 amino acids. The CDR3, as DNA: TGTGCCAGCCACACCCGGTCAACGGCGGCCTACGAGCAGTACTTC. It codes for CASHTRSTAAYEQYF.

The CDR3 loop reads CASSPRDSSGEQYF. The CDR3 bases are TGTGCCAGCAGCCCGCGGGACAGTAGTGGTGAGCAGTACTTC. The chain has TRBV7-9 and TRBJ2-7, with D perhaps TRBD1 (7 bases). Trimming removed 5 bases at V and 7 bases at J, with 18 bases between. Germline V gene data show CDR1 as SEHNR and CDR2 as FQNEAQ (reference sequence). The CDR3 runs to 14 residues.

There are a few counts of this clone. This chain uses TRBV30 with TRBJ2-2, with 16 bases fitting TRBD2. The CDR3 has 16 amino acids. CDR1 is GTSNPN and CDR2 is SVGIG in the germline V gene (reference sequence). Trimming cost V 5 bases and J 6 bases; bases outside gene matches: 6. DNA for the CDR3: TGTGCCTGGGAGCCCGGGACTAGCGGGAGGGCCGGGGAGCTGTTTTTT. Translating gives CAWEPGTSGRAGELFF.

The rearrangement uses TRBV5-1 and TRBJ2-7; 10 bases fit TRBD1. The CDR3 contains 15 residues. The junction had 5 bases not matched to a gene; V was cut back by 2 bases and J by 3 bases. From germline, CDR1 is SGHRS and CDR2 YFSETQ. The CDR3 reads CASSLETGGLYEQYF. For the CDR3, the DNA is TGCGCCAGCAGCTTAGAGACAGGGGGCCTCTACGAGCAGTACTTC.

This chain uses TRBV7-3 with TRBJ2-2, with TRBD2 identical over 10 bases. With 5 bases clipped from V and 4 bases from J, the junction kept 13 bases outside the gene matches. CDR1 SGHTA and CDR2 FQGTGA come from the germline V gene. This CDR3 spans 18 amino acids. The CDR3 spells CASSPHRVAGGSTGELFF. For the CDR3, the DNA is TGTGCCAGCAGCCCCCATCGGGTAGCGGGAGGTTCCACCGGGGAGCTGTTTTTT.

A word on this clone: The same CDR3 is also encoded by other DNA sequences in this sample. V and J are TRBV5-1 and TRBJ2-5; 7 bases align to TRBD1. Germline loops: CDR1 SGHRS, CDR2 YFSETQ. J lost 1 base, V lost 2 bases, and 2 bases had no gene match. The CDR3 contains 14 residues. In DNA, the CDR3 is TGCGCCAGCAGCTTAGGGACAGTCCAAGAGACCCAGTACTTC. Amino acids: CASSLGTVQETQYF.